The present T cell receptor (beta chain) was sequenced within a study of shared clonotypes between healthy human individuals. Naive-designated CD8 cells lacked CD45RO, were positively enriched for CCR7, and omitted terminally differentiated effector memory CD45RA+ cells. Germline assignment: CDR1 SGHAT and CDR2 FQNNGV. The CDR3 spans 16 residues. Trimming took 3 bases from V and 4 from J; bases not matched to a gene: 10. Clones were sequenced by immunoSEQ multiplex PCR, and TCRdb holds only the in-frame ones, with some missing. Among about 2 million clones, about 95% were seen once, and the ten largest hold 1% to 1.5%. Points from the study as a whole: Naive CD4 clonotypes overlapped across several donors at about 5%.

Points on this clone: Antigen specificity is unknown.

The TCR sequence derives from a man younger than 35 in good health. The chain is built from TRBV11-2 and TRBJ2-3; 7 bases match TRBD1. The sequencing input was naive CD8+ T cells sorted from blood. CDR3 nucleotides: TGTGCCAGCAGCTTCCCAGGGGGTTTTAGCGCAGATACGCAGTATTTT. Translated: CASSFPGGFSADTQYF.